This entry concerns a single T cell receptor (beta chain). The sample comes from a study of blood T cell repertoires in COVID-19. Whole-study context: The origin of the acute and convalescent COVID-19 samples was the United States, Italy and Spain. Sample material is recorded as cDNA or gDNA derived from T cells, B-cell-depleted T cells, or PBMCs.

Authors' analysis steps: Reference gene primer amplification yielded estimated nucleated cell counts. Libraries were prepared by immunoSEQ multiplex PCR; TCRdb keeps only in-frame clonotypes and omits some of them. That table furnishes V, J and clone size, whereas the DNA furnished D and trimming. The sample lists about 140,000 clones; more than 65% were seen once. V dropped 10 bases and J dropped 3; count of bases not matched to a gene: 6. This CDR3 spans 13 amino acids. Germline CDR1 reads WNHNN; CDR2 reads SYGVQD (reference sequence). The receptor comes from a man in his sixties with active or convalescent COVID-19. What was sequenced was peripheral blood. The chain couples TRBV10-1 to TRBJ2-3; 8 nucleotides match TRBD2. CDR3 in DNA: TGCGCCACGGCCAGCGGGAGTACAGATACGCAGTATTTT. Translation gives CATASGSTDTQYF.